This record covers a single T cell receptor beta chain. In this sample, this clone turned up once. Its binding antigen is unknown. The record has no base qualities; no much larger clone is one base away. Explained via the paper, the time point label denotes: baseline before first vaccination. The vaccinee samples were drawn from two UK trials, COV001 and COV002, one of which was a single-blind randomized controlled phase 2/3 trial testing AZD1222 (ChAdOx1 nCoV-19) in healthy adults. For TCRbeta chain sequencing, PBMC samples were collected from trial participants at day 0 and at day 28 after the second dose. The CDR3 regions of human TCRbeta chains were subjected to immunosequencing. As for the original processing: Repertoire TCRs were checked for matches against a reference library of SARS-CoV-2-specific TCRs that had been generated using the MIRA antigen-specificity platform. Breadth meant the fraction of unique TCRs that were SARS-CoV-2-associated, whereas depth meant the fraction of total T cells that were SARS-CoV-2-associated. Using the MIRA data, each spike-specific TCR was mapped to the spike region that the TCR reacts to and placed in a CD4 or CD8 class. Log10-transformed breadth and depth values were compared by one-way ANOVA with Sidak's multiple comparisons tests. In TCRdb, the immuneACCESS table is reduced to in-frame sequences with V and J assigned. These tables do not hold every clone; where another copy was compared, an unresolved V gene accounts for under half, and the others remain unexplained. The V and J calls and the clone size are those of that table, but D and trimming were determined from the DNA. The table for this sample lists fewer than 95,000 clones; over 75% of them were counted only once. The ten largest clones take up approximately 30% of the sample.

This entry is derived from a study of T cell responses to AZD1222 COVID-19 vaccine (dated by TCRdb to about 2021). For the study in its entirety: Because spike-specific TCR depth and breadth did not differ between the two schedules, AZD1222 recipients who got a second dose at roughly 4 weeks were pooled with those who got a second dose at roughly 12 weeks. TCR sequencing covered fewer than 250 trial participants: 200 to 220 given two doses of AZD1222 and about 26 given two doses of MenACWY control vaccine. Enrollment into the trials was organized by age into subgroups of 18-55, 56-69 and 70-plus years, and those subgroups contained roughly 150, 30 and 60 TCR-sequenced participants, respectively. Results and caveats for the whole study, not just this receptor: Reportedly, close to half of the unique spike-specific TCRs recognized epitopes lying outside the regions that are mutated in the B.1.351 and B.1.1.7 variants. The whole spike protein was spanned by vaccine-associated CD4 TCRs, and dominant responses were seen in regions 160-218 and 743-854. Participants were mostly white British and included more females than males, and it was suggested by the authors that clonal diversity may have been underestimated. Only a handful of AZD1222 recipients were SARS-CoV-2 seropositive at baseline, limiting conclusions about previously exposed vaccinees. The 56-69-year group was small, and its depth increase did not reach significance, likely because of low power. No day 14 peak-response samples were available, so repertoires were characterized only after the peak T cell response. After two AZD1222 doses, both the breadth and the depth of spike-specific TCRs were significantly higher than at day 0 and than in MenACWY recipients.

For this chain, trimming is 0 bases at the V end and 5 bases at the J end, and the number of junction bases without a gene match is 8. The germline V gene yields SGHVS for CDR1 and FNYEAQ for CDR2. The CDR3 measures 16 amino acids from cysteine to phenylalanine. The retained sequence is limited to the CDR3, 48 bases, with the frame set at the first base. The rearrangement joined TRBV7-6 to TRBJ2-5; 8 nucleotides in the junction match TRBD2. The clonotype was recovered from an adult in good health. The material sequenced was peripheral blood, taken on day 0 of AZD1222 vaccination. The CDR3 reads as follows: CASSLALREVEETQYF. In nucleotides, the sequence is TGTGCCAGCAGCTTAGCGTTGCGGGAGGTCGAGGAGACCCAGTACTTC.